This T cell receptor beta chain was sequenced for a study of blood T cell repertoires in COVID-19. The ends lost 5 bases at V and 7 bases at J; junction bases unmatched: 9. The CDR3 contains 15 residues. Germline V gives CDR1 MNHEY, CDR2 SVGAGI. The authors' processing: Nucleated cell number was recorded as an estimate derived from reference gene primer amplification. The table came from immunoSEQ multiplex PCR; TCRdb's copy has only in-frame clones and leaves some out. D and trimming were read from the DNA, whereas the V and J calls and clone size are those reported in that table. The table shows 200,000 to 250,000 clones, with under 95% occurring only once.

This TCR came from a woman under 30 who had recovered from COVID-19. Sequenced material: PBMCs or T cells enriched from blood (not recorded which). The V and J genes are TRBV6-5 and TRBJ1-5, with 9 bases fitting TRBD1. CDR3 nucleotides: TGTGCCAGCAGTAGGGACAGGGAAGGGGACCAGCCCCAGCATTTT. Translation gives CASSRDREGDQPQHF.